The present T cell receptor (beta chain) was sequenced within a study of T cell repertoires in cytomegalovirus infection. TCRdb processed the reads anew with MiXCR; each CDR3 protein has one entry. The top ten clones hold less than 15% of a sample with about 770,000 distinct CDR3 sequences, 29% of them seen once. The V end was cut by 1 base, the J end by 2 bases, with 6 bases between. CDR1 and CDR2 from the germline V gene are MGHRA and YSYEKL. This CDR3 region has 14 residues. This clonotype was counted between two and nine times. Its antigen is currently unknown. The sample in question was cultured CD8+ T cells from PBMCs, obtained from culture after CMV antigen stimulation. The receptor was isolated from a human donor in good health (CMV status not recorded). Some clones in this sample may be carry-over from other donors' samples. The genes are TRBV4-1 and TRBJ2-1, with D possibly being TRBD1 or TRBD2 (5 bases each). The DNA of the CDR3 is TGCGCCAGCAGCCAAGTGGGGGCCTACAATGAGCAGTTCTTC. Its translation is CASSQVGAYNEQFF.